This T cell receptor (beta chain) was retrieved from a study of T cell changes during pregnancy in multiple sclerosis. This clone has just one count. Measured with immunoSEQ multiplex PCR; TCRdb has only the in-frame clones, and not every one. The sample has about 40,000 clones; 85% to 95% are singletons. Trimming took 3 bases from V and 5 from J, leaving 14 bases between them. CDR3 length: 14 amino acids. Germline V CDR1 and CDR2: MNHEY, SMNVEV (reference sequence). The TCR comes from a female donor with multiple sclerosis, enrolled in a pregnancy study. The specimen was CD4+ T cells from peripheral blood mononuclear cells, collected before pregnancy. The V call is TRBV27, the J call TRBJ2-7; D unclear. The CDR3 loop reads CASSFAVSSNEQYF. The CDR3 nucleotides read TGTGCCAGCAGTTTCGCAGTATCGTCGAACGAGCAGTACTTC.